This TCR beta chain was recorded in a study of T cell responses to AZD1222 COVID-19 vaccine. Overall study findings and caveats: Within unmutated variant regions lay the reported targets of nearly half of spike-specific TCRs.

Concerning this clone: What it recognizes is unknown.

This CDR3 contains 15 residues. Trimming removed 2 bases from V and 0 bases from J, with 11 bases in between. The germline V gene has CDR1 SGHRS and CDR2 YFSETQ. TCRdb's copy holds only in-frame clones and misses some; the assay was immunoSEQ multiplex PCR. The sample consists of about 83,000 clones, roughly 90% of them appearing once. The source is an adult who received the AZD1222 COVID-19 vaccine. The sequencing here drew on peripheral blood, taken 28 days after the second AZD1222 dose. The gene calls are TRBV5-1 and TRBJ1-2; possible D gene TRBD1, 6 bases. CDR3 coding DNA: TGCGCCAGCAGCTTACAGGGAGGTACTAACTATGGCTACACCTTC. It translates to CASSLQGGTNYGYTF.